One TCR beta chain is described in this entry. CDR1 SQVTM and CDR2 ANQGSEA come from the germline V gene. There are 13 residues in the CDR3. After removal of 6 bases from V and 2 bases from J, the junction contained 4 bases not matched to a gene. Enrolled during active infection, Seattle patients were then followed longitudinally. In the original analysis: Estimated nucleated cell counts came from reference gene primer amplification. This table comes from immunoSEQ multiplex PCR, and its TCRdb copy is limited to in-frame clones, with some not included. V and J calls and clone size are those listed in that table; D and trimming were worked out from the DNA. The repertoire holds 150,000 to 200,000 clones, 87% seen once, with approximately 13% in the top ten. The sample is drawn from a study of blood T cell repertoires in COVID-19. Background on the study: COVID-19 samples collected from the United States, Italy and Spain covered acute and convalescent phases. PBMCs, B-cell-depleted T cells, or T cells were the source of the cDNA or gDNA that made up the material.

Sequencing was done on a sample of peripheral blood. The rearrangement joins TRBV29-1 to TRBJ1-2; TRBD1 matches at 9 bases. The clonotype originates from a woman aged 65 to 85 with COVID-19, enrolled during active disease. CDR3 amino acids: CSVGTGRNYGYTF. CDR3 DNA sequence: TGCAGCGTGGGGACAGGGAGAAACTATGGCTACACCTTC.